These T cell receptor beta chains were read from a single sample in a study of Graves' ophthalmopathy and Graves' hyperthyroidism. TCRdb re-called the multiplex PCR reads with MiXCR, one entry per CDR3 protein. The table has 300,000 to 400,000 distinct CDR3 sequences, about a sixth seen once. Material: peripheral blood. The receptor set was obtained from an adult woman with stable Graves' hyperthyroidism. Both conserved end residues are part of each CDR3. D genes are given only for firm matches. For some rows the clone size is stated as once, few or many, or as a class when expanded; others skip it.

clone_size,v_call,j_call,d_call,cdr3_aa,cdr3_nt
once,TRBV28,TRBJ1-3,-,CASSLDGVVSGNTIYF,TGTGCCAGCAGTTTAGACGGCGTAGTCTCTGGAAACACCATATATTTT
many,TRBV5-1,TRBJ2-7,TRBD2,CASSLRILARSGREEQYF,TGCGCCAGCAGCTTGAGGATCTTGGCGCGCAGCGGGAGGGAAGAGCAGTACTTC
many,TRBV7-9,TRBJ2-7,TRBD2,CASSPQLAGIYEQYF,TGTGCCAGCAGCCCTCAGCTAGCGGGGATCTACGAGCAGTACTTC
many,TRBV4-1,TRBJ1-5,-,CASSQGSARGQPQHF,TGCGCCAGCAGCCAAGGGTCCGCTCGAGGTCAGCCCCAGCATTTT
many,TRBV7-2,TRBJ1-1,-,CASSWRANTEAFF,TGTGCCAGCAGCTGGAGGGCGAACACTGAAGCTTTCTTT
-,TRBV4-2,TRBJ2-2,-,CASSQLTRDPGYGELFF,TGTGCCAGCAGCCAACTCACCCGGGACCCCGGGTACGGGGAGCTGTTTTTT
many,TRBV28,TRBJ2-4,-,CASWGGPGGKNIQYF,TGTGCCAGTTGGGGAGGACCCGGAGGCAAAAACATTCAGTACTTC
many,TRBV15,TRBJ1-3,-,CATSRDQNTIYF,TGTGCCACCAGCAGAGATCAGAACACCATATATTTT
many,TRBV7-9,TRBJ2-7,-,CASSLAAGQTYEQYF,TGTGCCAGCAGCTTAGCGGCGGGACAGACCTACGAGCAGTACTTC
many,TRBV19,TRBJ1-5,-,CATRKNREINQPQHF,TGTGCCACCAGGAAAAACAGGGAAATCAATCAGCCCCAGCATTTT
many,TRBV19,TRBJ2-7,TRBD1,CASSPDRISYEQYF,TGTGCCAGTAGCCCGGACAGGATCTCCTACGAGCAGTACTTC
many,TRBV12-5,TRBJ2-4,-,CASGLVVSRIAKNIKYF,TGTGCTAGTGGTTTGGTCGTCTCAAGGATAGCCAAAAACATTAAGTACTTC
-,TRBV30,TRBJ2-6,-,CAWRAIAHGANVLTF,TGTGCCTGGAGGGCCATAGCGCACGGGGCCAACGTCCTGACTTTC
many,TRBV15,TRBJ2-5,-,CATSRARRTLQETQYF,TGTGCCACCAGCAGAGCCAGGCGGACCCTACAAGAGACCCAGTACTTC
many,TRBV6-1,TRBJ2-4,-,CASSERVIAKNIQYF,TGTGCCAGCAGTGAAAGAGTGATAGCCAAAAACATTCAGTACTTC
-,TRBV12-3/TRBV12-4,TRBJ1-5,-,CASSLGDVRPQHF,TGTGCCAGCAGTTTGGGGGATGTGCGGCCCCAGCATTTT
many,TRBV6-1,TRBJ2-7,TRBD2,CASSESGSSEQYF,TGTGCCAGCAGTGAGAGCGGGAGTTCCGAGCAGTACTTC
many,TRBV14,TRBJ2-7,TRBD1,CASSQGQGITYEQYF,TGTGCCAGCAGCCAAGGACAGGGGATCACCTACGAGCAGTACTTC
few,TRBV19,TRBJ2-2,-,CASSTVAGLAGELFF,TGTGCCAGTAGCACTGTGGCGGGACTTGCCGGGGAGCTGTTTTTT
-,TRBV6-5,TRBJ2-7,-,CASSYRLGGFEHEQYF,TGTGCCAGCAGTTACCGGCTGGGGGGTTTTGAGCACGAGCAGTACTTC
many,TRBV29-1,TRBJ1-1,-,CSVAETGNTEAFF,TGCAGCGTAGCTGAGACAGGGAACACTGAAGCTTTCTTT
few,TRBV5-2,TRBJ2-2,-,CASNTGADRGIIADTGELFF,TGTGCCAGCAACACAGGTGCGGACAGGGGTATAATCGCGGACACCGGGGAGCTGTTTTTT
many,TRBV7-3,TRBJ2-7,-,CASSLTGGGEQYF,TGTGCCAGCAGCTTAACCGGTGGAGGCGAGCAGTACTTC
many,TRBV20-1,TRBJ2-5,TRBD1,CSARDGTGDAETQYF,TGCAGTGCTCGCGACGGGACAGGGGATGCAGAGACCCAGTACTTC
many,TRBV6-5,TRBJ1-5,-,CASSSPREGNQPQHF,TGTGCCAGCAGTTCCCCCAGAGAGGGGAATCAGCCCCAGCATTTT
many,TRBV10-3,TRBJ2-7,-,CAIRKSGDPLDEQYF,TGTGCCATCAGAAAGTCAGGGGACCCTCTTGACGAGCAGTACTTC
many,TRBV30,TRBJ1-1,-,CAWTPVVTEAFF,TGTGCCTGGACCCCGGTGGTCACTGAAGCTTTCTTT
many,TRBV6-5,TRBJ2-7,-,CASGTFSYEQYF,TGTGCCAGTGGGACTTTCTCCTACGAGCAGTACTTC
few,TRBV20-1,TRBJ2-2,-,CSASIGTNTGELFF,TGCAGTGCTTCGATAGGGACTAACACCGGGGAGCTGTTTTTT
many,TRBV12-3/TRBV12-4,TRBJ1-5,-,CASSADPSNQPQHF,TGTGCCAGCAGCGCAGATCCTAGCAATCAGCCCCAGCATTTT
many,TRBV15,TRBJ1-5,TRBD1,CATSPQSGGDQPQHF,TGTGCCACCAGCCCCCAGTCAGGGGGCGATCAGCCCCAGCATTTT
-,TRBV9,TRBJ2-2,-,CASSVDPGDRELFF,TGTGCCAGCAGCGTAGATCCAGGGGATAGGGAGCTGTTTTTT
-,TRBV4-2,TRBJ2-7,TRBD2,CASSPWGLAGVDEQDF,TGTGCCAGCAGCCCCTGGGGATTAGCGGGAGTCGACGAGCAGGACTTC
many,TRBV28,TRBJ2-7,TRBD2,CASSFILAGGVGDEQYF,TGTGCCAGCAGTTTTATACTAGCGGGAGGTGTAGGCGACGAGCAGTACTTC
many,TRBV11-3,TRBJ2-7,-,CASSPSEVYEQYF,TGTGCCAGCAGCCCGTCGGAAGTCTACGAGCAGTACTTC
many,TRBV28,TRBJ2-7,-,CASSLQSGPGYEQYF,TGTGCCAGCAGTCTTCAATCCGGGCCGGGATACGAGCAGTACTTC
-,TRBV20-1,TRBJ2-5,-,CSARVGAQQETQYF,TGCAGTGCTAGAGTCGGGGCACAGCAAGAGACCCAGTACTTC
many,TRBV5-1,TRBJ1-2,TRBD1,CASSKIRDRNGYTF,TGCGCCAGCAGCAAAATAAGGGACAGAAATGGCTACACCTTC
many,TRBV10-3,TRBJ2-5,TRBD1,CAISPGRTGGQKETQYF,TGTGCCATCAGCCCCGGACGGACAGGGGGACAGAAAGAGACCCAGTACTTC
many,TRBV10-3,TRBJ1-5,TRBD1,CAISEDRGNQPQHF,TGTGCCATCAGTGAAGACAGGGGAAACCAGCCCCAGCATTTT
many,TRBV28,TRBJ2-4,TRBD1,CASSFPRPDRGPSEF,TGTGCCAGCAGTTTCCCGCGCCCGGACAGGGGGCCGAGTGAGTTC